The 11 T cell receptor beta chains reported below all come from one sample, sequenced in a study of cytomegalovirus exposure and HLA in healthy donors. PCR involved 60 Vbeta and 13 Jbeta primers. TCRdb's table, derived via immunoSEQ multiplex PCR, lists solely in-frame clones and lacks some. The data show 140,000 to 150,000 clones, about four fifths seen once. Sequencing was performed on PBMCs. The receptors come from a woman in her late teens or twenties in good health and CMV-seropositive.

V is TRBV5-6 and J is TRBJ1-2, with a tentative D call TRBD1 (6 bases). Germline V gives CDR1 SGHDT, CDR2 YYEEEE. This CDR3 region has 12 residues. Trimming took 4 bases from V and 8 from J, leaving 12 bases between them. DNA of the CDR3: TGTGCCAGCAGCCAAACAGGGTACGGCTACACCTTC. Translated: CASSQTGYGYTF.

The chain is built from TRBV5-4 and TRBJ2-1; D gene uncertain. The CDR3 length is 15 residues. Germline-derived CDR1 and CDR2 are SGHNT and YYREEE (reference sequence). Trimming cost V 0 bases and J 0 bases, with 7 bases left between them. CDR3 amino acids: CASSLGGVSYNEQFF. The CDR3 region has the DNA TGTGCCAGCAGCTTGGGAGGTGTCTCCTACAATGAGCAGTTCTTC.

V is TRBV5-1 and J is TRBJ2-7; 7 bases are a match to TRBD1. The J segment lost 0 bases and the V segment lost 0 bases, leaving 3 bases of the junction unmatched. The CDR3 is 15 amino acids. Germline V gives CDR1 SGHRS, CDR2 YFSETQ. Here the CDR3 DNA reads TGCGCCAGCAGCTTGGGGGGACAGAGCTCCTACGAGCAGTACTTC. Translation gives CASSLGGQSSYEQYF.

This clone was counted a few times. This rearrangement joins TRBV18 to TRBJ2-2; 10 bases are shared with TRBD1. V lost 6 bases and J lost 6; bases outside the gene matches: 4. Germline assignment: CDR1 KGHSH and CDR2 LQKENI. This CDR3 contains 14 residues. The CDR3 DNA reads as TGTGCCAGCTCCCGACAGGGGGCATCCGGGGAGCTGTTTTTT. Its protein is CASSRQGASGELFF. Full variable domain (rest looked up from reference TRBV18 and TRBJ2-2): NAGVMQNPRHLVRRRGQEARLRCSPMKGHSHVYWYRQLPEEGLKFMVYLQKENIIDESGMPKERFSAEFPKEGPSILRIQQVVRGDSAAYFCASSRQGASGELFFGEGSRLTVL.

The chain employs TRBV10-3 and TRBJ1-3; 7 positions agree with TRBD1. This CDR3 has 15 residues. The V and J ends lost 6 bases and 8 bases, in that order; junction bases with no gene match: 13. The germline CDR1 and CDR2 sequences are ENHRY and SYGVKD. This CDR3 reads CAIRNRGTAGHTIYF. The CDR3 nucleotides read TGTGCCATCAGGAACAGGGGCACAGCCGGACACACCATATATTTT.

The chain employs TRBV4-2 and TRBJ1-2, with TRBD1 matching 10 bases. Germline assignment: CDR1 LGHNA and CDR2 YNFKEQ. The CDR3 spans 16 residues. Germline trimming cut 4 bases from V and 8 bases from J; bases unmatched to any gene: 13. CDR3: CASSPDSGTGDLGYTF. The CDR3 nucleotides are TGTGCCAGCAGCCCTGATTCCGGGACAGGGGATTTAGGCTACACCTTC.

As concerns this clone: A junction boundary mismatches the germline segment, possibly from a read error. The CDR3 nucleotides are TGTGCCAGCAGCCCAAGCGTCAGCAAAGATACGCAGTATTTT. It is translated as CASSPSVSKDTQYF. V and J are TRBV9 and TRBJ2-3, with D hard to call. This CDR3 has 14 residues. Germline V gene lookup returns CDR1 SGDLS and CDR2 YYNGEE.

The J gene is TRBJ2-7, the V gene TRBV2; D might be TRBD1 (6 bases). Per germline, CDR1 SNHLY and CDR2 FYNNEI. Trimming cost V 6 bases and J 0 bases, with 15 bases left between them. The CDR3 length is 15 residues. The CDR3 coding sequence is TGTGCCAGCAGAGCCGGACAGCTGAGCTCCTACGAGCAGTACTTC. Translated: CASRAGQLSSYEQYF.

The DNA of the CDR3 is TGTGCCAGCAGCACCCGGACCCGCGGGGACGAGCAGTACTTC. Translating it yields CASSTRTRGDEQYF. J is TRBJ2-7 and V is TRBV7-9; D possibly corresponds to TRBD2 (6 bases). Germline CDR1 reads SEHNR; CDR2 reads FQNEAQ (reference sequence). V was shortened by 5 bases and J by 5 bases, with 16 bases between the two germline ends. The CDR3 covers 14 residues.

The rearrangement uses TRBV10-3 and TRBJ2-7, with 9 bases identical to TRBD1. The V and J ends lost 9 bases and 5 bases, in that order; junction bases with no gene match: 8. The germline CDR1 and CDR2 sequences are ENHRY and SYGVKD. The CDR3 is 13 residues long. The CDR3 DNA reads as TGTGCCATTCGTGGGACAGGGAAGCACGAGCAGTACTTC. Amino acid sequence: CAIRGTGKHEQYF.

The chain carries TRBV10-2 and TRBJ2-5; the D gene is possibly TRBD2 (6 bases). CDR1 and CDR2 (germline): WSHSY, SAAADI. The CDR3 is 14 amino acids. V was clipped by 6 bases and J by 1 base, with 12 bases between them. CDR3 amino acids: CASRGVGLQETQYF. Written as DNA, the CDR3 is TGCGCCAGCAGGGGGGTGGGACTCCAAGAGACCCAGTACTTC.